This T cell receptor beta chain appears in the sequencing data of a study of cytotoxic CD8 clonotypes in ibrutinib-treated CLL (dated by TCRdb to about 2021). For the wider study: In this cohort, 15 or so patients were treatment-naive and fewer than 13 were relapsed/refractory, while around 18 had unmutated IGHV. Partial responses were observed in roughly 24 patients and complete responses in 2; after a median follow-up of roughly 72 months, remission was maintained in about 15 patients and progression was observed in approximately twelve. Response samples were obtained after a median of around 11 months of treatment, with a range of about 6 to 36 months. An average of about 260,000 productive templates and tens of thousands of productive rearrangements was obtained per sample. Longitudinal samples were available for 26 of the 86 trial participants. Cryopreserved peripheral blood mononuclear cells were obtained prior to treatment, at the time of response, and at either disease progression or sustained remission. Every remission and progressive disease sample was obtained while ibrutinib was still being received by the patients.

What the study reported, not specific to this receptor: Public clonotypes were rare and either shrank or stayed stable during treatment, and the rise in clonality at ibrutinib response reflected expansion of private clonotypes. At ibrutinib response clonality went up, during sustained remission it held steady, and at progression it dropped back toward baseline. Sampling times were not matched between sustained-remission and progressing patients, and lymph node repertoires were not studied. At baseline, clonality was higher than in age-matched healthy donors and showed a strong correlation with circulating CD8+ T-cell counts.

On a MiSeq, deep resolution sequencing aimed for a depth between 1 in 1 million and 1 in 200,000 T cells, with each clonotype covered approximately 9.8x on average. The immunoSEQ hsTCRB Kit was used to generate TCR beta libraries. Under the source paper's analysis protocol: The data were analyzed with ImmunoSEQ Analyzer and ImmunoSEQ Data Assistant, and V, D and J gene assignments followed IMGT definitions. Clonality was computed as one minus normalized Shannon entropy of productive rearrangement frequencies, ranging from 0 to 1. Public clonotype analysis was restricted to overrepresented clonotypes comprising at least 0.05% of each patient's repertoire. More than ten age-matched healthy donor repertoires from immuneACCESS were used as controls for clonality. As stored in TCRdb, this immuneACCESS dataset retains in-frame rearrangements with V and J assigned. A fraction of the clones does not appear; measured against another copy, unresolved V genes explain less than half of the discrepancy, and the remainder lacks a known reason. V and J calls and clone size are those listed in that table; D and trimming were worked out from the DNA. The sample profile shows nearly 85,000 clones; roughly 80% of them were found once. Around 4.8% of the sample is in the top ten clones.

The time point label, read with the paper, signifies: 12 months on ibrutinib. For TCR beta library preparation, roughly 2 micrograms of genomic DNA were isolated from cryopreserved PBMCs. Longitudinal blood samples from CLL patients receiving ibrutinib monotherapy were subjected to high-throughput TCR beta sequencing. Patients were enrolled in a phase 2 open-label single-center ibrutinib monotherapy trial. The table lists this clone with a count of one. Its binding antigen is unknown. No qualities accompany the bases; no much larger clone lies one base away. The input for sequencing was PBMCs, taken after 12 months of ibrutinib treatment. The sequence was obtained from a human donor with chronic lymphocytic leukemia.

The bases read TGTGCCAGCAGTAAACGACTAGCGGGATCACCCTACGAGCAGTACTTC. The translation is CASSKRLAGSPYEQYF. Rearrangement joined TRBV27 to TRBJ2-7; TRBD2 agrees with 11 junctional bases. V ends up 5 bases short and J 2 bases short, with an unmatched junction base count of 8. Taken from the germline V gene (reference sequence), the CDR1 and CDR2 loops are MNHEY and SMNVEV. The CDR3 runs 16 residues from the cysteine to the phenylalanine. Only CDR3 DNA remains: 48 bases, in frame from the first base.